The source of this TCR beta chain is a study of T-cell reconstitution after alpha-beta-depleted transplantation in children. About this clonotype: Its antigen is currently unknown.

The study, taken as a whole, reports: Once a year had passed after transplant, T-cell counts and diversity came mostly from newly produced T cells. The study traced high day-60 TCRbeta diversity in some patients to surviving recipient T cells and thymic progenitors.

A TCRbeta library incorporating unique molecular identifiers was prepared. TCRdb reprocessed the PCR reads with MiXCR, giving one entry per CDR3 protein. The sample consists of 700,000 or so distinct CDR3 sequences, under 15% of them appearing once. The ends were cut back, 5 bases at V and 0 bases at J, with 17 bases in the middle. This CDR3 contains 15 residues. Germline-derived CDR1 and CDR2 are DFQATT and SNEGSKA (reference sequence). Here the sequenced sample was PBMCs, taken before TCRalphabeta/CD19-depleted stem cell transplant. This chain connects TRBV20-1 to TRBJ2-7, with D unclear. This clonotype was obtained from a girl aged 2-9 years with congenital amegakaryocytic thrombocytopenia, due to receive a stem cell transplant. In DNA form, the CDR3 reads TGCAGTGCTTCCCTGTTCGCCCACAGCTCCTACGAGCAGTACTTC. Residues: CSASLFAHSSYEQYF.